This is a list of T cell receptor beta chains from one sample in a study of shared clonotypes between healthy human individuals. Libraries were prepared by immunoSEQ multiplex PCR; TCRdb keeps only in-frame clonotypes and omits some of them. The sample has some 1.5 million clones; under 99% are singletons. What was sequenced was naive CD4+ T cells sorted from blood. These receptors were collected from a man aged 30 to 39 in good health. Each CDR3 is given with its conserved first and last residue. The order of the fields is V gene, D gene, J gene, CDR3 DNA, CDR3 protein. The D gene is left open where the match is weak.

v_call: TRBV10-3; d_call: .; j_call: TRBJ1-5; cdr3_nt: TGTGCCATCAGTGAGTCGTTGGGGCAGCCCCAGCATTTT; cdr3_aa: CAISESLGQPQHF
v_call: TRBV10-3; d_call: .; j_call: TRBJ2-1; cdr3_nt: TGTGCCATCAGCGCCTTGAGCTCCTACAATGAGCAGTTCTTC; cdr3_aa: CAISALSSYNEQFF
v_call: TRBV5-1; d_call: .; j_call: TRBJ2-6; cdr3_nt: TGCGCCAGCAGCTTGGTATTAGGGGCCAACGTCCTGACTTTC; cdr3_aa: CASSLVLGANVLTF
v_call: TRBV28; d_call: .; j_call: TRBJ2-5; cdr3_nt: TGTGCCAGCAGTTTTTGGCTCCTCCATGGAGAGACCCAGTACTTC; cdr3_aa: CASSFWLLHGETQYF
v_call: TRBV19; d_call: TRBD1; j_call: TRBJ1-1; cdr3_nt: TGTGCCAGTAGTATTCGGGCAGGGGGCGAGAACACTGAAGCTTTCTTT; cdr3_aa: CASSIRAGGENTEAFF
v_call: TRBV14; d_call: TRBD2; j_call: TRBJ2-7; cdr3_nt: TGTGCCAGCAGTTCGTCTAGCGGGAGCCCCTACGAGCAGTACTTC; cdr3_aa: CASSSSSGSPYEQYF
v_call: TRBV27; d_call: .; j_call: TRBJ1-2; cdr3_nt: TGTGCCAGCAGTTCCCATGGACTGGATTTCTATGGCTACACCTTC; cdr3_aa: CASSSHGLDFYGYTF
v_call: TRBV6-1; d_call: .; j_call: TRBJ2-1; cdr3_nt: .; cdr3_aa: CASILGFRNEQFF
v_call: TRBV6-6; d_call: .; j_call: TRBJ1-5; cdr3_nt: TGTGCCAGCAGCTCGACACGCCGTAGCAATCAGCCCCAGCATTTT; cdr3_aa: CASSSTRRSNQPQHF
v_call: TRBV7-2; d_call: TRBD1; j_call: TRBJ2-7; cdr3_nt: TGTGCCAGCAGCTCACTGGGGACAGGCTACGAGCAGTACTTC; cdr3_aa: CASSSLGTGYEQYF
v_call: TRBV9; d_call: TRBD2; j_call: TRBJ2-3; cdr3_nt: TGTGCCAGCAGCGTAGACGGTCGACTAGCGGGAACAGATACGCAGTATTTT; cdr3_aa: CASSVDGRLAGTDTQYF
v_call: TRBV18; d_call: .; j_call: TRBJ1-2; cdr3_nt: TGTGCCAGCTCACCGGAAACCTCGTTCTATGGCTACACCTTC; cdr3_aa: CASSPETSFYGYTF
v_call: TRBV5-4; d_call: TRBD2; j_call: TRBJ2-1; cdr3_nt: TGTGCCAGCAGCAGTACTAGCGGGAGTGGTGAGCAGTTCTTC; cdr3_aa: CASSSTSGSGEQFF